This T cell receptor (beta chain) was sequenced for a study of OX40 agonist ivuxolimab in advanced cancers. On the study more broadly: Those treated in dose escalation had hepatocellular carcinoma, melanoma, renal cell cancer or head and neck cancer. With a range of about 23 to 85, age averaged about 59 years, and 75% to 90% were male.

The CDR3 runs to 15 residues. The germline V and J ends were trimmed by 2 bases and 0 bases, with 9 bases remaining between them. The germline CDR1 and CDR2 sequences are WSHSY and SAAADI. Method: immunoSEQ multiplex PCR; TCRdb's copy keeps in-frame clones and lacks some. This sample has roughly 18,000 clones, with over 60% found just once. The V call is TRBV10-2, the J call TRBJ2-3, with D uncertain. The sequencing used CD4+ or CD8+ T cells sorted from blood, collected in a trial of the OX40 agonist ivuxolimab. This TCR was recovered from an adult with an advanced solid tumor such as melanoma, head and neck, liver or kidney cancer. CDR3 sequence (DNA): TGCGCCAGCAGTGAGCATAGTCTGAGCACAGATACGCAGTATTTT. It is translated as CASSEHSLSTDTQYF.